This T cell receptor beta chain originates from a study of human T cells and chemical hapten exposure. Study at large: Donors were sensitized with 2% DPC on the upper inner arm. Alopecia areata, totalis and universalis patients, mostly female, were included. Per-sample TCR yields varied mainly from small pooled library volume differences.

The sample holds a few counts of this clonotype. This sample's time point: patch test 3, about 24 weeks after DPC sensitization. As for treatment: therapeutic diphenylcyclopropenone sensitization with weekly scalp DPC. The CDR3 has 19 amino acids. Germline loops: CDR1 SQVTM, CDR2 ANQGSEA. Deletions cut 4 bases from V and 0 bases from J, with 25 bases between. Unique molecular identifiers were affixed to discrete cDNA molecules within the library. In TCRdb, the RACE reads were re-called with MiXCR into one record per CDR3 protein. The sample carries around 200,000 distinct CDR3 sequences, about 25% recorded once.

The sequencing here drew on whole blood, taken in connection with sensitization to the hapten diphenylcyclopropenone (DPC). The genes are TRBV29-1 and TRBJ1-3, with D perhaps TRBD1 (6 bases). This TCR was sampled from a woman aged 40 to 49 with alopecia areata. Some clones in this sample may be carry-over from other donors' samples. The DNA for the CDR3 is TGCAGCGTTGTCGCCGGCCCTAGGGGGGCAGGGTTCTCTGGAAACACCATATATTTT. It yields the protein CSVVAGPRGAGFSGNTIYF. Drawing the rest from reference TRBV29-1 and TRBJ1-3, the complete variable domain is SAVISQKPSRDICQRGTSLTIQCQVDSQVTMMFWYRQQPGQSLTLIATANQGSEATYESGFVIDKFPISRPNLTFSTLTVSNMSPEDSSIYLCSVVAGPRGAGFSGNTIYFGEGSWLTVV.